Described below is a single T cell receptor (beta chain) sequence and its context. Its matching antigen is unknown. V shed 4 bases and J 5 bases; nucleotides not matched to a gene: 5. Germline V lookup: CDR1 SGHRS, CDR2 YFSETQ. The CDR3 is 15 amino acids. The record originates from a study of cytomegalovirus exposure and HLA in healthy donors. Overall study context: Genotyping of more than 300 donors showed that roughly 83% belonged to the Caucasian-associated ancestry cluster. Study outcomes and limitations: Relative to equally common others, HLA-associated TCR beta chains showed greater clonal expansion in a later analysis.

With 60 Vbeta and 13 Jbeta primers, the PCR was carried out. The data were produced by immunoSEQ multiplex PCR, yet TCRdb's version contains in-frame clones alone and is incomplete. The repertoire has 90,000 to 100,000 clones, 50% to 75% of them found once; the top ten carry around 4%. Sequencing used PBMCs. This clonotype originated in a man aged 30-40 years in good health and CMV-seronegative. This sequence joins TRBV5-1 and TRBJ2-4, with TRBD2 identical over 11 bases. This chain's CDR3 is CASSRELAGENIQYF. The CDR3 DNA sequence: TGCGCCAGCAGCCGAGAACTAGCGGGGGAAAACATTCAGTACTTC.